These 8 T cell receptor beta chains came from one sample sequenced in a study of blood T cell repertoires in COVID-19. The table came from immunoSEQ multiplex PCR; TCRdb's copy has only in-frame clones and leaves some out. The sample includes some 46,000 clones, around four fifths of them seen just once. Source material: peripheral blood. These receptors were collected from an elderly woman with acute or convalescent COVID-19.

CDR3 bases: TGTGCCAGCAGCTTGGGTGGGGGCGTGGGAAACATTCAGTACTTC. As protein: CASSLGGGVGNIQYF. The chain employs TRBV5-5 and TRBJ2-4; maybe TRBD1 (6 bases). V was trimmed by 0 bases and J by 6 bases, leaving 13 bases between them. Germline V gene data show CDR1 as SGHKS and CDR2 as YYEKEE (reference sequence). This CDR3 has 15 residues.

The CDR3 loop reads CASQPGQNTGELFF. The CDR3 DNA follows: TGTGCCAGCCAACCGGGACAGAACACCGGGGAGCTGTTTTTT. The chain couples TRBV6-4 to TRBJ2-2, with D tentatively TRBD1 (6 bases). Germline CDR1 is MRHNA and CDR2 is SNTAGT. This CDR3 has 14 amino acids. V dropped 8 bases and J dropped 1 base, with 11 bases sitting between them.

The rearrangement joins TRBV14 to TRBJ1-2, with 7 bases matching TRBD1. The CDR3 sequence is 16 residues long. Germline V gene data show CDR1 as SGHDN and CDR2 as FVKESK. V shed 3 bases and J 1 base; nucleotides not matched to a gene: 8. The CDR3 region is CASSQRYGTVNYGYTF. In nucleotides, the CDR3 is TGTGCCAGCAGCCAGAGATATGGGACAGTTAACTATGGCTACACCTTC.

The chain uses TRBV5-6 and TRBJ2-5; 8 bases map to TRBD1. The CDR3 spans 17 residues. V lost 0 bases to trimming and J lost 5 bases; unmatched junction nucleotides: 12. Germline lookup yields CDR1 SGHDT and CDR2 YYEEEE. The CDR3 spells CASSLAAGGASVETQYF. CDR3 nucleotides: TGTGCCAGCAGCTTGGCGGCAGGGGGCGCTTCGGTTGAGACCCAGTACTTC.

The CDR3 loop reads CASSGPGTSGGGSTDTQYF. CDR3 DNA sequence: TGTGCCAGCAGCGGACCCGGGACTAGCGGGGGGGGAAGCACAGATACGCAGTATTTT. This chain joins TRBV7-6 and TRBJ2-3; the match to TRBD2 covers 16 bases. This CDR3 has 19 amino acids. Trimming took 5 bases from V and 0 from J; bases not matched to a gene: 8. Germline V lookup: CDR1 SGHVS, CDR2 FNYEAQ. Combining the CDR3 with reference TRBV7-6 and TRBJ2-3 gives the whole variable domain GAGVSQSPRYKVTKRGQDVALRCDPISGHVSLYWYRQALGQGPEFLTYFNYEAQQDKSGLPNDRFSAERPEGSISTLTIQRTEQRDSAMYRCASSGPGTSGGGSTDTQYFGPGTRLTVL.

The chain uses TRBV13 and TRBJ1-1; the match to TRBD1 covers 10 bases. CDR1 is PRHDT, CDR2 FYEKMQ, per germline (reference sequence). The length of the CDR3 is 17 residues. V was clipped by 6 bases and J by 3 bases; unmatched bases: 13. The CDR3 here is CASSHIPGQGLDTEAFF. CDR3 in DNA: TGTGCCAGCAGTCATATCCCGGGACAGGGGTTGGACACTGAAGCTTTCTTT.

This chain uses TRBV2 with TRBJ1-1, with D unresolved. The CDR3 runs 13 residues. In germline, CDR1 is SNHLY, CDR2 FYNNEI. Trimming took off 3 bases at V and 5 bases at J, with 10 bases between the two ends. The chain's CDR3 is CASSDTTGTEAFF. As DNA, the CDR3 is TGTGCCAGCAGTGACACCACGGGGACTGAAGCTTTCTTT. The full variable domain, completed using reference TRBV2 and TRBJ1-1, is EPEVTQTPSHQVTQMGQEVILRCVPISNHLYFYWYRQILGQKVEFLVSFYNNEISEKSEIFDDQFSVERPDGSNFTLKIRSTKLEDSAMYFCASSDTTGTEAFFGQGTRLTVV.

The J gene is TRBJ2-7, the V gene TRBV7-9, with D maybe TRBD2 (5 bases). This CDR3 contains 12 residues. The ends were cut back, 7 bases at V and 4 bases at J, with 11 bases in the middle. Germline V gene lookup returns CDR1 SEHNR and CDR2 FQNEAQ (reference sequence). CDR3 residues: CASMVPGYEQYF. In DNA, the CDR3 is TGTGCCAGCATGGTGCCGGGATACGAGCAGTACTTC.